The next 2 T cell receptor beta chains were all read from a single sample in a study of blood T cell repertoires in COVID-19. Sequencing was performed with immunoSEQ multiplex PCR; in TCRdb, only in-frame clones are kept and a portion is missing. The sample has 150,000 to 200,000 clones; around 87% are singletons. Sequenced: PBMCs or T cells enriched from blood (not recorded which). The receptors come from a woman aged 40-49 years in a cohort exposed to, infected with or recovered from COVID-19 (not recorded which).

The chain employs TRBV6-5 and TRBJ1-1, with 10 bases aligning to TRBD1. CDR1 and CDR2 (germline): MNHEY, SVGAGI. The V segment lost 2 bases and the J segment 11 bases; nucleotides outside the gene matches: 14. This CDR3 spans 16 amino acids. As DNA, the CDR3 is TGTGCCAGCAGTTACACCCGACAGGGGGCACGGGTGGACGCTTTCTTT. Translating gives CASSYTRQGARVDAFF.

The chain links TRBV30 to TRBJ1-2; no firm D call. Germline V lookup: CDR1 GTSNPN, CDR2 SVGIG (reference sequence). This CDR3 is built from 14 residues. V lost 2 bases and J 2 bases, leaving 12 bases between the germline ends. The CDR3 DNA reads as TGTGCCTGGAGTCACCGCGGGGAGAACTATGGCTACACCTTC. Residues: CAWSHRGENYGYTF.